This TCR beta chain was captured by sequencing in a study of vaccination effects on CD4 cells after COVID-19. General study results and limits: After vaccination of healthy people, only 1 of 255 vaccine-induced clones cross-reacted with common cold coronaviruses. Only a few convalescent patients and no early post-infection timepoints featured in the study.

This clone was detected a few times. Antigen: not known. The germline V gene has CDR1 SGHRS and CDR2 YFSETQ. Trimming removed 4 bases from V and 8 bases from J, with 10 bases in between. The CDR3 covers 13 residues. Peptide-pool stimulation followed by sequencing identified expanded antigen-specific CD4+ clonotypes in the ViraFEST assay. Culturing for ten to eleven days preceded CD4+ T cell isolation. Two-dose BNT162b2 or mRNA-1273 vaccination was given to participants. Vaccine recipients, nucleocapsid antibody negative, had no prior SARS-CoV-2 infection. Wells of 1.8 million or so PBMC each were grown with 7.5 to 10 IU/ml IL-2 and 9 to 10 ug/ml peptides. Generated by immunoSEQ multiplex PCR, the TCRdb table keeps only in-frame clones and is missing some. This sample yields just under 60,000 clones, of which around 78% are seen a single time; 2% belongs to the top ten.

This sequence was found in a human donor who received a COVID-19 vaccine. This material consisted of CD4+ T cells from PBMCs cultured with HCoV-OC43 spike peptides, taken after COVID-19 vaccination. Subset of the sample: HCoV-OC43 spike overlapping peptide pool stimulation. The chain couples TRBV5-1 to TRBJ1-6; D may be TRBD1 (6 bases). CDR3 in amino acids: CASSIRTDSPLHF. In DNA, the CDR3 is TGCGCCAGCAGCATTAGGACAGATTCACCCCTCCACTTT. Full variable domain (outside the CDR3, taken from reference TRBV5-1 and TRBJ1-6): KAGVTQTPRYLIKTRGQQVTLSCSPISGHRSVSWYQQTPGQGLQFLFEYFSETQRNKGNFPGRFSGRQFSNSRSEMNVSTLELGDSALYLCASSIRTDSPLHFGNGTRLTVT.